The 18 T cell receptor beta chains in this list originate from one sample, sequenced in a study of blood T cell repertoires in COVID-19. Assay used: immunoSEQ multiplex PCR; TCRdb lists only in-frame clones, some missing. The sample lists some 250,000 clones; 90% to 95% were seen once. The sequencing sample was made of PBMCs or T cells enriched from blood (not recorded which). These receptors all stem from a human donor in a cohort exposed to, infected with or recovered from COVID-19 (not recorded which). The donor label of this sample is uncertain.

Turning to this clone: Other nucleotide sequences in the sample specify the same CDR3. The chain carries TRBV5-1 and TRBJ1-2, with 8 bases matching TRBD1. Per the germline V gene, CDR1 is SGHRS and CDR2 is YFSETQ. J was trimmed by 2 bases and V by 2 bases; bases with no gene match: 2. The CDR3 contains 14 residues. The CDR3 coding sequence is TGCGCCAGCAGCTTACAGGGGGAGAACTATGGCTACACCTTC. It codes for CASSLQGENYGYTF.

This chain connects TRBV5-6 to TRBJ1-2; 7 bases are shared with TRBD1. The germline gives CDR1 SGHDT, CDR2 YYEEEE. The length of the CDR3 is 14 residues. V dropped 4 bases and J dropped 1; count of bases not matched to a gene: 4. The DNA for the CDR3 is TGTGCCAGCAGCCCGGGGACAGTTAACTATGGCTACACCTTC. This translates into CASSPGTVNYGYTF.

This chain connects TRBV7-9 to TRBJ2-6, with TRBD1 as a possible D gene (6 bases). This CDR3 is 16 amino acids long. CDR1 is SEHNR, CDR2 FQNEAQ, per germline (reference sequence). V lost 1 base, J lost 7 bases, and 14 bases lay in between. The CDR3 coding sequence is TGTGCCAGCAGCTTAGTGGCAGGGGCGGGTGCCAACGTCCTGACTTTC. Amino acid sequence: CASSLVAGAGANVLTF. Looking up the rest from reference TRBV7-9 and TRBJ2-6 gives the full variable domain: DTGVSQNPRHKITKRGQNVTFRCDPISEHNRLYWYRQTLGQGPEFLTYFQNEAQLEKSRLLSDRFSAERPKGSFSTLEIQRTEQGDSAMYLCASSLVAGAGANVLTFGAGSRLTVL.

CDR3 coding DNA: TGTGCCAGCAGCTTCAGGGCATGGTACGAGCAGTACTTC. Amino acids: CASSFRAWYEQYF. This chain uses TRBV12-3 or TRBV12-4 with TRBJ2-7, with D possibly matching TRBD1 (5 bases). V lost 6 bases and J lost 4, with 13 bases in between. The length of the CDR3 is 13 residues.

This chain links TRBV27 with TRBJ1-5; weak D call: TRBD1 (6 bases). The CDR3 covers 20 residues. Germline CDR1 MNHEY, CDR2 SMNVEV (reference sequence). The V end was cut by 4 bases, the J end by 2 bases, with 27 bases between. The CDR3 region is CASSWGKRQESSEGNQPQHF. CDR3 in DNA: TGTGCCAGCAGTTGGGGGAAGAGACAGGAAAGTAGTGAAGGCAATCAGCCCCAGCATTTT.

The gene calls are TRBV7-2 and TRBJ1-2; a possible D gene is TRBD1 (6 bases). Germline V gives CDR1 SGHTA, CDR2 FQGNSA. V lost 5 bases and J lost 8, with 18 bases in between. CDR3 length: 14 amino acids. As DNA, the CDR3 is TGTGCCAGCAGCCTGTCATTACAGGGATACGGCTACACCTTC. It specifies CASSLSLQGYGYTF.

This rearrangement joins TRBV4-2 to TRBJ2-3; D ambiguous. V was trimmed by 6 bases and J by 6 bases, leaving 16 bases between them. Germline CDR1 reads LGHNA; CDR2 reads YNFKEQ. The CDR3 is made up of 14 amino acids. The CDR3 sequence is CASSQPVQADTQYF. CDR3 DNA sequence: TGTGCCAGCAGTCAACCTGTGCAGGCGGATACGCAGTATTTT.

The rearrangement joins TRBV4-2 to TRBJ1-2; the match to TRBD1 covers 8 bases. The CDR3 covers 12 residues. CDR1 and CDR2 (germline): LGHNA, YNFKEQ. The ends lost 3 bases at V and 8 bases at J; junction bases unmatched: 2. CDR3 protein: CASSHTGGGYTF. The CDR3 bases are TGTGCCAGCAGCCACACAGGGGGGGGCTACACCTTC.

The table lists this clone with a count of one. The chain couples TRBV10-2 to TRBJ1-1, with D possibly matching TRBD1 (6 bases). Trimming removed 4 bases at V and 4 bases at J, with 22 bases between. This CDR3 is 17 amino acids long. CDR1 WSHSY and CDR2 SAAADI come from the germline V gene. The CDR3 sequence: CASSVPPKWEGGTEAFF. As DNA, the CDR3 is TGCGCCAGCAGTGTGCCCCCAAAATGGGAGGGGGGCACTGAAGCTTTCTTT.

V is TRBV9 and J is TRBJ2-5, with D perhaps TRBD2 (6 bases). This CDR3 region has 15 residues. Trimming took 3 bases from V and 5 from J, leaving 17 bases between them. Germline assignment: CDR1 SGDLS and CDR2 YYNGEE. This CDR3 reads CASSANPGTGETQYF. The CDR3 DNA follows: TGTGCCAGCAGCGCCAATCCCGGGACTGGGGAGACCCAGTACTTC.

The CDR3: CAISANRDNQPQHF. The CDR3 DNA follows: TGTGCCATCAGTGCGAACAGGGACAATCAGCCCCAGCATTTT. The rearrangement uses TRBV10-3 and TRBJ1-5, with D possibly matching TRBD1 (6 bases). Germline CDR1 is ENHRY and CDR2 is SYGVKD. The V end was cut by 4 bases, the J end by 3 bases, with 10 bases between. The CDR3 is 14 amino acids.

The gene calls are TRBV2 and TRBJ1-2; D uncertain. Germline loops: CDR1 SNHLY, CDR2 FYNNEI. This CDR3 has 10 residues. The V end lost 6 bases, the J end lost 4 bases, and 3 bases lay between the germline ends. The CDR3 DNA follows: TGTGCCAGCAGCCTCTATGGCTACACCTTC. Its translation: CASSLYGYTF.

The rearrangement uses TRBV7-3 and TRBJ2-3; 10 bases are a match to TRBD2. The length of the CDR3 is 16 residues. Unmatched junction bases numbered 9, after V lost 7 bases and J lost 2 bases. In germline, CDR1 is SGHTA, CDR2 FQGTGA. In nucleotides, the CDR3 is TGTGCCAGCAACGACTATAGCGGGGGGCACACAGATACGCAGTATTTT. This sequence encodes CASNDYSGGHTDTQYF.

This sequence joins TRBV9 and TRBJ2-5; D remains ambiguous. CDR1 is SGDLS, CDR2 YYNGEE, per germline. The CDR3 is 15 amino acids. Trimming pared 2 bases from V and 2 bases from J, leaving 13 bases between. This chain's CDR3 is CASSVRQLPQETQYF. The CDR3 DNA sequence: TGTGCCAGCAGCGTGAGGCAATTGCCTCAAGAGACCCAGTACTTC.

The chain joins TRBV2 to TRBJ2-5; the match to TRBD1 covers 7 bases. With 7 bases clipped from V and 5 bases from J, the junction kept 7 bases outside the gene matches. CDR1 and CDR2 from the germline V gene are SNHLY and FYNNEI. This CDR3 contains 13 residues. The CDR3 loop is CASKDRVGETQYF. The CDR3 nucleotides read TGTGCCAGCAAAGACAGGGTCGGGGAGACCCAGTACTTC.

A single count supports this clone. The chain joins TRBV19 to TRBJ1-5; the D gene is possibly TRBD1 (6 bases). The CDR3 runs 16 residues. Germline V CDR1 and CDR2: LNHDA, SQIVND (reference sequence). Trimming cost V 4 bases and J 6 bases, with 19 bases left between them. The CDR3 DNA reads TGTGCCAGTAGTACGCGGGAGTGGGGGGGCACTCAGCCCCAGCATTTT. Its translation is CASSTREWGGTQPQHF.

J is TRBJ1-1 and V is TRBV24-1, with D maybe TRBD1 (5 bases). Trimming took off 6 bases at V and 4 bases at J, with 14 bases between the two ends. The germline V gene has CDR1 KGHDR and CDR2 SFDVKD. CDR3 length equals 14 residues. CDR3 protein: CATSTRDGGTEAFF. CDR3 nucleotides: TGTGCCACCAGTACCAGGGATGGCGGCACTGAAGCTTTCTTT.

The CDR3 reads CASSREGGAGNQPQHF. The CDR3 DNA reads TGTGCCAGTAGTAGGGAAGGGGGCGCAGGCAATCAGCCCCAGCATTTT. V usage is TRBV19 and J usage is TRBJ1-5; 7 bases align to TRBD1. V was clipped by 4 bases and J by 2 bases; unmatched bases: 8. The CDR3 has 16 residues. Germline V lookup: CDR1 LNHDA, CDR2 SQIVND (reference sequence).